This TCR beta chain appears in the sequencing data of a study of a mutant IDH1 vaccine in newly diagnosed glioma. Looking at the study overall: Following radiotherapy alone, or alongside temozolomide cycles, vaccination was started after an interval of 4-6 weeks. Previous treatment comprised radiotherapy, temozolomide, or both, mostly both.

As to time point: week 11, during vaccination. Mutant IDH1 20-mer peptide, at 300 ug, made up each vaccine dose, with topical imiquimod. The CDR3 extends over 17 amino acids. V dropped 0 bases and J dropped 4 bases, with 16 bases sitting between them. Germline lookup yields CDR1 MGHRA and CDR2 YSYEKL. Sequencing was performed with immunoSEQ multiplex PCR; in TCRdb, only in-frame clones are kept and a portion is missing. The profile shows under 150,000 clones, almost 90% of them singletons. On this clone: What it binds is not known.

The chain employs TRBV4-1 and TRBJ2-1, with D possibly being TRBD2 (6 bases). The clonotype originates from a woman aged 50 to 60 with glioma. The source material was PBMCs, sampled from a glioma patient whose treatment included an IDH1 peptide vaccine. Written as DNA, the CDR3 is TGCGCCAGCAGCCAAGACGACGGGGGACGCGTTTACAATGAGCAGTTCTTC. It is translated as CASSQDDGGRVYNEQFF.